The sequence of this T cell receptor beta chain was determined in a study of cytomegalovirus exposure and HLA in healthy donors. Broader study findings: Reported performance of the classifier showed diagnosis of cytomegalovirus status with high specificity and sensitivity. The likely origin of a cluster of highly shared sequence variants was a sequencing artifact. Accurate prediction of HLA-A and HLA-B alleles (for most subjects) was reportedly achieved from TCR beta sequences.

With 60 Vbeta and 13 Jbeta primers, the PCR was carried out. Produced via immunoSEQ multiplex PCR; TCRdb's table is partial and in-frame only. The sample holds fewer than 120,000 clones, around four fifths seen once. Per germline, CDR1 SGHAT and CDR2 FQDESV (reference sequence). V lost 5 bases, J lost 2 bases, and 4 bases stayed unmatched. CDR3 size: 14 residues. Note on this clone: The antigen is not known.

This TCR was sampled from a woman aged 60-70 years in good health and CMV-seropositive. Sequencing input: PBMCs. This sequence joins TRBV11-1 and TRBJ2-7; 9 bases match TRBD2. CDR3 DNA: TGTGCCAGCAGCCGTAGCGGGGGCGCCTACGAGCAGTACTTC. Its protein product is CASSRSGGAYEQYF.